One and the same sample provided the 17 T cell receptor beta chains below, sequenced in a study of blood T cell repertoires in COVID-19 (dated by TCRdb to about 2020). The library relied on the immunoSEQ multiplex PCR assay. TCRdb re-hosts the immuneACCESS table, in-frame sequences only. Its copies lack some clones; in the studies checked, an unresolved V gene accounts for under half of them, and the cause for the rest is not known. Across this sample there are over 200,000 clones, with over 70% seen only once. The ten biggest clones cover more than 3% of the sample. Source material: PBMCs or T cells enriched from blood (not recorded which). Receptors originate from a woman under 40 who had been exposed to COVID-19.

The chain is built from TRBV3-1 (or the pseudogene TRBV3-2) and TRBJ2-7; 12 bases match TRBD2. This CDR3 is built from 15 residues. CDR1 and CDR2 (germline): LGHDT, YNNKEL (reference sequence). J was trimmed by 7 bases and V by 4 bases; bases with no gene match: 8. CDR3 residues: CASSLLAGGPFEQYF. In nucleotides, the CDR3 is TGTGCCAGCAGCCTCCTAGCGGGAGGGCCCTTTGAGCAGTACTTC.

The chain links TRBV6-5 to TRBJ2-7; perhaps TRBD2 as D (6 bases). Between the trimmed V and J ends, which lost 8 bases and 3 bases, there was a span of 17 bases. CDR3 length equals 14 residues. The germline V gene has CDR1 MNHEY and CDR2 SVGAGI. CDR3 DNA sequence: TGTGCCAGCGCCCAGACTAGAATCCACTACGAGCAGTACTTC. This gives the protein CASAQTRIHYEQYF.

The chain combines TRBV6-5 with TRBJ1-1, with D possibly TRBD1 on 5 matching bases. Trimming took off 4 bases at V and 0 bases at J, with 15 bases between the two ends. CDR1 and CDR2 from the germline V gene are MNHEY and SVGAGI. CDR3 length: 16 residues. For the CDR3, the DNA is TGTGCCAGCAGTTCGGACATTTACCCAATGAACACTGAAGCTTTCTTT. Translation: CASSSDIYPMNTEAFF.

This clone occurred once. The rearrangement joins TRBV6-5 to TRBJ2-7, with 11 bases that match TRBD2. The CDR3 is 14 residues long. Germline loops: CDR1 MNHEY, CDR2 SVGAGI. The trim removed 7 bases at V and 6 bases at J, leaving 8 bases unmatched. The CDR3 region is CASTLTSGTLEQYF. CDR3 DNA sequence: TGTGCCAGCACCTTGACTAGCGGGACTCTCGAGCAGTACTTC.

This chain joins TRBV18 and TRBJ1-1, with a possible D match to TRBD1 (6 bases). The CDR3 length is 14 residues. V was clipped by 6 bases and J by 4 bases, with 15 bases between them. The V gene's germline CDR1 is KGHSH and CDR2 LQKENI. For the CDR3, the DNA is TGTGCCAGCTCGGGTCAGGGGTTTGGCACTGAAGCTTTCTTT. As protein: CASSGQGFGTEAFF.

This chain joins TRBV12-3 or TRBV12-4 and TRBJ2-3, with unresolved D. This CDR3 comprises 13 residues. V shed 7 bases and J shed 5 bases, with 13 bases lying between them. CDR3 sequence: CASTEIRGDTQYF. The CDR3 nucleotides are TGTGCCAGCACCGAGATTAGAGGAGATACGCAGTATTTT.

CDR3 nucleotides: TGTGCCAGCCGGCGGGAGGGCACCTCCTACAATGAGCAGTTCTTC. Translation gives CASRREGTSYNEQFF. The V gene is TRBV19, the J gene TRBJ2-1, with TRBD2 matching 9 bases. The J segment lost 0 bases and the V segment lost 9 bases, leaving 6 bases of the junction unmatched. The CDR3 totals 15 residues. Germline CDR1 and CDR2: LNHDA and SQIVND (reference sequence).

The chain is built from TRBV7-9 and TRBJ1-2, with D perhaps matching TRBD1 (5 bases). The CDR3 consists of 15 residues. Per germline, CDR1 SEHNR and CDR2 FQNEAQ (reference sequence). V lost 3 bases and J lost 2, with 13 bases in between. The CDR3 nucleotides read TGTGCCAGCAGCTTCGCAGGGATAATCAACTATGGCTACACCTTC. Translation: CASSFAGIINYGYTF. Together with reference TRBV7-9 and TRBJ1-2, the CDR3 gives the full variable domain: DTGVSQNPRHKITKRGQNVTFRCDPISEHNRLYWYRQTLGQGPEFLTYFQNEAQLEKSRLLSDRFSAERPKGSFSTLEIQRTEQGDSAMYLCASSFAGIINYGYTFGSGTRLTVV.

The chain couples TRBV4-1 to TRBJ2-2; 10 bases match TRBD2. The CDR3 has 17 residues. After removal of 1 base from V and 8 bases from J, the junction contained 10 bases not matched to a gene. The germline gives CDR1 MGHRA, CDR2 YSYEKL. CDR3 sequence reads: CASSQGSSGSFPGELFF. DNA for the CDR3: TGCGCCAGCAGCCAAGGTTCTAGCGGGAGTTTCCCGGGGGAGCTGTTTTTT.

This rearrangement joins TRBV30 to TRBJ1-5; TRBD1 aligns across 8 bases. The CDR3 length is 15 residues. Germline trimming cut 2 bases from V and 2 bases from J; bases unmatched to any gene: 5. The germline V gene has CDR1 GTSNPN and CDR2 SVGIG (reference sequence). The CDR3 bases are TGTGCCTGGAGTCGGAAGGGACAGGGCAATCAGCCCCAGCATTTT. Amino acid sequence: CAWSRKGQGNQPQHF.

This CDR3 reads CASSLNRVEQYF. CDR3 nucleotide sequence: TGTGCCAGCTCACTAAACAGGGTGGAACAGTACTTC. The chain is built from TRBV18 and TRBJ2-7; the D gene is possibly TRBD1 (6 bases). The V end was cut by 4 bases, the J end by 10 bases, with 14 bases between. This CDR3 is built from 12 residues. Per the germline V gene, CDR1 is KGHSH and CDR2 is LQKENI.

The J gene is TRBJ1-2, the V gene TRBV6-5; D possibly corresponds to TRBD1 (6 bases). Germline V gene data show CDR1 as MNHEY and CDR2 as SVGAGI. V lost 6 bases and J lost 8, with 16 bases in between. The length of the CDR3 is 13 residues. The DNA of the CDR3 is TGTGCCAGCAGCCTTATTACAGGGCACGGCTACACCTTC. It specifies CASSLITGHGYTF.

The chain employs TRBV19 and TRBJ1-5; a possible D gene is TRBD1 (5 bases). The germline V gene has CDR1 LNHDA and CDR2 SQIVND (reference sequence). CDR3 length: 14 residues. Trimming shortened V by 4 bases and J by 7 bases, and 14 bases separated the two germline ends. CDR3 coding DNA: TGTGCCAGTAGTACCCTCGACAGCCACCAGCCCCAGCATTTT. This translates into CASSTLDSHQPQHF. Filled out from reference TRBV19 and TRBJ1-5, the complete variable domain reads DGGITQSPKYLFRKEGQNVTLSCEQNLNHDAMYWYRQDPGQGLRLIYYSQIVNDFQKGDIAEGYSVSREKKESFPLTVTSAQKNPTAFYLCASSTLDSHQPQHFGDGTRLSIL.

The rearrangement joins TRBV5-6 to TRBJ2-1, with 15 bases aligning to TRBD2. CDR3 size: 16 residues. Germline CDR1 SGHDT, CDR2 YYEEEE. Germline trimming cut 2 bases from V and 9 bases from J; bases unmatched to any gene: 6. The CDR3 reads CASSLLGLAGGSEQFF. The DNA of the CDR3 is TGTGCCAGCAGCTTACTCGGACTAGCGGGAGGGAGTGAGCAGTTCTTC.

V usage is TRBV9 and J usage is TRBJ2-5, with D possibly matching TRBD1 (5 bases). V was pared by 3 bases and J by 1 base, with 13 bases between. The length of the CDR3 is 15 residues. Germline values: CDR1 SGDLS, CDR2 YYNGEE. For the CDR3, the DNA is TGTGCCAGCAGCGAGGCAGGGTCCTTCCAAGAGACCCAGTACTTC. Encoded protein: CASSEAGSFQETQYF.

J is TRBJ2-5 and V is TRBV5-1, with 9 positions matching TRBD1. The germline V gene has CDR1 SGHRS and CDR2 YFSETQ. The CDR3 is 17 residues long. Trimming removed 4 bases from V and 5 bases from J; junction bases left unmatched: 15. DNA for the CDR3: TGCGCCAGCAGCCCGAGCGGGACAGGGAGGTTTCAGGAGACCCAGTACTTC. Protein: CASSPSGTGRFQETQYF.

The chain recombines TRBV5-1 with TRBJ2-1; TRBD2 agrees at 7 bases. Germline V gives CDR1 SGHRS, CDR2 YFSETQ. This CDR3 has 17 residues. V trimming: 4 bases; J trimming: 3 bases; junction bases outside the gene matches: 13. The CDR3: CASSPRLARTNYNEQFF. DNA for the CDR3: TGCGCCAGCAGCCCGAGACTAGCCCGAACGAACTACAATGAGCAGTTCTTC.